The T cell receptor beta chain under discussion was sequenced for a study of cytomegalovirus exposure and HLA in healthy donors. The germline V gene has CDR1 LGHNA and CDR2 YSLEER. Trimming pared 0 bases from V and 6 bases from J, leaving 7 bases between. The CDR3 contains 13 residues. Points from the study as a whole: It was confirmed in vitro that a few of the CMV-associated chains were specific for CMV antigens. Some TCR beta chains (164 of them) were listed as cytomegalovirus-associated. For TCR beta chains, V- and J-gene trimming was later linked to a missense DCLRE1C variant. Later work associated over 15,000 TCR beta sequences with HLA alleles at 0.05 false discovery rate.

About this clone itself: The antigen remains undetermined.

In the PCR, 60 Vbeta and 13 Jbeta primers were used. The table came from immunoSEQ multiplex PCR; TCRdb's copy has only in-frame clones and leaves some out. Here the sample spans fewer than 200,000 clones, 73% being singletons. The sequence derives from a woman younger than 35 in good health and CMV-seropositive. V gene TRBV4-3 combines with J gene TRBJ2-3; D gene unclear. Sample: PBMCs. This CDR3 reads CASSQDFSDTQYF. The CDR3 coding sequence is TGCGCCAGCAGCCAAGATTTTTCGGATACGCAGTATTTT.